One sample yielded the 10 T cell receptor beta chains listed below, sequenced in a study of CD8+ T cells in alopecia areata. Investigators isolated RNA and reverse transcribed it into cDNA to act as the sequencing template. TCRdb keeps only in-frame clones here, not all; method: immunoSEQ multiplex PCR. Counted here are approximately 210,000 clones, about three fifths occurring once; the ten biggest clones make up about 3.5%. This sample's treatment: oral pan-JAK inhibitor, 5-10 mg twice daily. Material: CD4+ T cells sorted from blood, obtained at week 4, from a patient treated with tofacitinib. The receptor set was obtained from a human donor with alopecia areata.

V gene TRBV15 combines with J gene TRBJ2-1, with 9 nucleotides matching TRBD1. The CDR3 has 15 amino acids. Germline V gives CDR1 LNHNV, CDR2 YYDKDF (reference sequence). With 8 bases clipped from V and 1 base from J, the junction kept 6 bases outside the gene matches. CDR3 coding DNA: TGTGCCACCCTAAAGGACAGGGGTTCCTACAATGAGCAGTTCTTC. Its translation is CATLKDRGSYNEQFF.

This rearrangement joins TRBV25-1 to TRBJ1-1, with a tentative D call TRBD1 (5 bases). The CDR3 consists of 12 residues. CDR1 is MGHDK, CDR2 SYGVNS, per germline. V lost 3 bases and J lost 4, with 6 bases in between. This CDR3 is CASSDRVTEAFF. In DNA form, the CDR3 reads TGTGCCAGCAGTGACAGGGTCACTGAAGCTTTCTTT.

The chain links TRBV27 to TRBJ1-4; possibly TRBD1 for D (6 bases). Germline CDR1 and CDR2: MNHEY and SMNVEV (reference sequence). Deletions cut 7 bases from V and 7 bases from J, with 22 bases between. The CDR3 contains 16 residues. The CDR3 coding sequence is TGTGCCAGCACCGAAACAGGGAACTTAGGGGGTGAAAAACTGTTTTTT. Amino acid sequence: CASTETGNLGGEKLFF.

The gene calls are TRBV9 and TRBJ2-1; 10 nucleotides align to TRBD2. The CDR3 contains 15 residues. CDR1 SGDLS and CDR2 YYNGEE come from the germline V gene. Unmatched junction bases numbered 7, after V lost 3 bases and J lost 7 bases. As DNA, the CDR3 is TGTGCCAGCAGCGCGCAGCGGGGGGGCTGGAATGAGCAGTTCTTC. Amino acids: CASSAQRGGWNEQFF.

This clone showed up just a few times. V usage is TRBV4-1 and J usage is TRBJ2-6; a weak D match, TRBD1 (6 bases). The length of the CDR3 is 18 residues. The V gene's germline CDR1 is MGHRA and CDR2 YSYEKL. V was pared by 3 bases and J by 1 base, with 16 bases between. CDR3 in amino acids: CASSHWAKQGSGANVLTF. In DNA form, the CDR3 reads TGCGCCAGCAGCCATTGGGCCAAACAGGGATCTGGGGCCAACGTCCTGACTTTC.

This chain connects TRBV7-2 to TRBJ1-1; possible D gene TRBD1, 6 bases. Germline loops: CDR1 SGHTA, CDR2 FQGNSA. Trimming stripped 5 bases from V and 0 bases from J, with 13 bases between. This CDR3 has 15 residues. CDR3: CASSLAGGMNTEAFF. In DNA form, the CDR3 reads TGTGCCAGCAGCCTCGCGGGGGGCATGAACACTGAAGCTTTCTTT.

V is TRBV29-1 and J is TRBJ1-2; TRBD1 aligns across 9 bases. CDR3 length: 12 residues. V trimming: 7 bases; J trimming: 5 bases; junction bases outside the gene matches: 5. The germline V gene has CDR1 SQVTM and CDR2 ANQGSEA. Here the CDR3 reads CSDRTGEYGYTF. The CDR3 DNA follows: TGCAGCGACCGGACAGGGGAATATGGCTACACCTTC.

This clone has only one observation. The CDR3 DNA follows: TGTGCCAGCAGTACTGGACAGCCCCCGAAGCAGTACTTC. It translates to CASSTGQPPKQYF. V usage is TRBV28 and J usage is TRBJ2-7; possible D gene TRBD1, 6 bases. This CDR3 spans 13 amino acids. The V gene's germline CDR1 is MDHEN and CDR2 SYDVKM. V dropped 5 bases and J dropped 8 bases, with 16 bases sitting between them.

The chain uses TRBV29-1 and TRBJ1-2, with TRBD1 matching over 10 bases. The CDR3 length is 11 residues. The germline V gene has CDR1 SQVTM and CDR2 ANQGSEA. V trimming: 6 bases; J trimming: 6 bases; junction bases outside the gene matches: 1. CDR3 in amino acids: CSVTGGNGYTF. In DNA form, the CDR3 reads TGCAGCGTGACAGGGGGCAATGGCTACACCTTC.

The chain recombines TRBV10-3 with TRBJ2-3; the D is unclear. Trimming stripped 4 bases from V and 6 bases from J, with 8 bases between. The germline CDR1 and CDR2 sequences are ENHRY and SYGVKD. CDR3 length: 12 residues. The CDR3 DNA is TGTGCCATCAGTGCCAGTCAGGATACGCAGTATTTT. Protein product: CAISASQDTQYF.